The clone carrying this T cell receptor beta chain was seen only a few times. Its antigen is currently unknown. Germline CDR1 reads MNHNY; CDR2 reads SVGAGI (reference sequence). The germline V and J ends were trimmed by 4 bases and 5 bases, with 9 bases remaining between them. The CDR3 totals 13 residues. The source of the sample is a study of identical twins. Whole-study findings and limits: Beta out-of-frame twin sharing showed a weaker excess. Modeled out-of-frame TCR alpha sharing in monozygotic twins fell below observed levels.

Template switching added a universal primer binding site, and final cDNA carried unique molecular identifiers. One entry per CDR3 protein results from TCRdb running MiXCR on the 5' RACE reads. This table has fewer than 550,000 distinct CDR3 sequences, 15% appearing once. The same sample was also studied in work on yellow fever vaccine responses in identical twins. That work states: Twins' vaccine T cell responses reportedly seemed partly convergent and partly personalized.

This receptor was obtained from a woman between 18 and 30 years old in good health. The chain carries TRBV6-6 and TRBJ1-5, with D maybe TRBD1 (6 bases). The specimen was CD4+ T cells sorted from blood. CDR3 in amino acids: CASSFGQYQPQHF. CDR3 nucleotides: TGTGCCAGCAGTTTTGGACAGTATCAGCCCCAGCATTTT.